This T cell receptor beta chain is drawn from a study of control samples from healthy donors and cancer patients. TCRdb keeps only in-frame clones here, not all; method: immunoSEQ multiplex PCR. This repertoire shows 100,000 to 150,000 clones, roughly 91% found once; its top ten account for around 8.7%. The length of the CDR3 is 20 residues. V trimming: 4 bases; J trimming: 0 bases; junction bases outside the gene matches: 14. The V gene's germline CDR1 is SGHRS and CDR2 YFSETQ. Sequencing was performed on blood. The TCR sequence derives from a man aged 40-49 years in good health. The V gene is TRBV5-1, the J gene TRBJ2-5, with 14 nucleotides matching TRBD2. The CDR3 loop reads CASSPSPGTSGGEYQETQYF. For the CDR3, the DNA is TGCGCCAGCAGCCCCTCACCTGGGACTAGCGGGGGAGAGTACCAAGAGACCCAGTACTTC. Full variable domain (rest looked up from reference TRBV5-1 and TRBJ2-5): KAGVTQTPRYLIKTRGQQVTLSCSPISGHRSVSWYQQTPGQGLQFLFEYFSETQRNKGNFPGRFSGRQFSNSRSEMNVSTLELGDSALYLCASSPSPGTSGGEYQETQYFGPGTRLLVL.